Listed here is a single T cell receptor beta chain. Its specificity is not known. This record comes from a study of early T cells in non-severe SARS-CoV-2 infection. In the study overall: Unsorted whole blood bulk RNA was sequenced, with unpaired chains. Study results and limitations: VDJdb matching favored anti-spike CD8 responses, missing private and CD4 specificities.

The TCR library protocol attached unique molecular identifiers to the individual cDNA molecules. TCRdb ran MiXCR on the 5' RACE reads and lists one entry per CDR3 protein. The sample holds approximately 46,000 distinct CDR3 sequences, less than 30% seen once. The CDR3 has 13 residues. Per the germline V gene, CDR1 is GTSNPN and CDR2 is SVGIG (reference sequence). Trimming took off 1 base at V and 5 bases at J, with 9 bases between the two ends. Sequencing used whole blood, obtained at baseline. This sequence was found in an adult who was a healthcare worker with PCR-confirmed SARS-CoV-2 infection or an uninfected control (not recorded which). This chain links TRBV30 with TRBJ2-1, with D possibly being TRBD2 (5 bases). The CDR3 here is CAWSGSSNNEQFF. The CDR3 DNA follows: TGTGCCTGGAGTGGGTCTAGCAACAATGAGCAGTTCTTC.